Listed below are T cell receptor beta chains from one sample, sequenced in a study of spatial heterogeneity in lung cancer. TCRdb recomputed calls from the 5' RACE reads with MiXCR, one row per CDR3 protein. The table records some 800 distinct CDR3 sequences, around 15% of them present only once. The sequences come from lung tumor tissue, collected at surgery. These receptors all come from a male donor with early-stage non-small cell lung cancer. Both conserved end residues are part of each CDR3. For some rows the clone size is stated as once, few or many, or as a class when expanded; others skip it.

clone_size,j_call,cdr3_length,v_call,cdr3_aa
large,TRBJ2-1,18,TRBV11-2,CASSLAVSGGVSYNEQFF
medium-sized,TRBJ2-1,20,TRBV12-3/TRBV12-4,CASSLERWADVAGSYNEQFF
few,TRBJ2-3,12,TRBV11-2,CASSFYTDTQYF
medium-sized,TRBJ2-7,15,TRBV4-1,CASSQDIYREVEQYF
.,TRBJ1-1,13,TRBV20-1,CSARDGQGVEAFF
large,TRBJ1-1,15,TRBV27,CASSQRLRLRTEAFF
medium-sized,TRBJ2-1,12,TRBV20-1,CSASPLGNEQFF
medium-sized,TRBJ2-4,15,TRBV10-3,CAISDGGQSKNIQYF
medium-sized,TRBJ2-4,17,TRBV18,CASSPLAGSLAKNIQYF
large,TRBJ1-5,14,TRBV6-5,CASSPAMGGQPQHF